The source of this T cell receptor (beta chain) is a study of cytomegalovirus exposure and HLA in healthy donors. Whole-study results and caveats: Prediction of most subjects' HLA-A and HLA-B alleles by TCR beta sequences was reportedly accurate. CMV serostatus was the only immune exposure information that was available. As a later analysis showed, a missense DCLRE1C variant was linked to trimming of TCR beta V- and J-genes.

As regards this clone: Antigen specificity is unknown.

The PCR was carried out with 60 Vbeta primers and 13 Jbeta primers. Generated by immunoSEQ multiplex PCR, the TCRdb table keeps only in-frame clones and is missing some. Found here are about 140,000 clones, roughly 86% of them singletons; the top ten hold around 0.51%. Losses at the gene ends were 4 bases for V and 7 bases for J; bases not matched to a gene: 16. The CDR3 is made up of 19 amino acids. Germline V gene sequence: CDR1 LNHDA, CDR2 SQIVND (reference sequence). This rearrangement joins TRBV19 to TRBJ2-2; 12 bases are shared with TRBD1. This sequence originates from a woman aged 35 to 49 in good health and CMV-seronegative. Sequencing used PBMCs. CDR3 in DNA: TGTGCCAGTAGTAGGGACAGGGGGCCCGAGCGGGGGGTCGTCGGGGAGCTGTTTTTT. Translated, it gives CASSRDRGPERGVVGELFF.